Shown below are 22 T cell receptor beta chains from a single sample sequenced in a study of blood T cell repertoires in COVID-19. TCRdb's table, derived via immunoSEQ multiplex PCR, lists solely in-frame clones and lacks some. The sample contains about 140,000 clones, 84% of which appear only once. The material sequenced was PBMCs or T cells enriched from blood (not recorded which). The receptors shown here come from a young woman who had been exposed to COVID-19.

The chain is built from TRBV15 and TRBJ2-1; weak D call: TRBD2 (5 bases). Per the germline V gene, CDR1 is LNHNV and CDR2 is YYDKDF (reference sequence). Trimming took off 0 bases at V and 3 bases at J, with 15 bases between the two ends. The CDR3 runs 17 residues. The CDR3 is CATSRDEGGIVYNEQFF. The CDR3 bases are TGTGCCACCAGCAGAGATGAGGGTGGAATCGTCTACAATGAGCAGTTCTTC.

In this sample, this clone turned up a few times. The chain uses TRBV12-5 and TRBJ2-7; maybe TRBD2 (6 bases). This CDR3 spans 14 amino acids. V was cut by 5 bases and J by 4 bases, with 15 bases left in between. Per the germline V gene, CDR1 is LGHNT and CDR2 is FRNRAP. The CDR3 DNA sequence: TGTGCTAGTGGTGCGGGGACGGGATCATACGAGCAGTACTTC. This translates into CASGAGTGSYEQYF.

The genes are TRBV5-1 and TRBJ2-3; maybe TRBD2 (5 bases). The V gene lost 4 bases and the J gene lost 0 bases, with 15 bases spanning the gap. The CDR3 runs to 16 residues. CDR1 is SGHRS, CDR2 YFSETQ, per germline. Here the CDR3 reads CASSRDGERSTDTQYF. CDR3 DNA: TGCGCCAGCAGCCGGGATGGGGAGCGGAGCACAGATACGCAGTATTTT.

The chain employs TRBV6-5 and TRBJ1-6; possibly TRBD1 for D (6 bases). The germline V and J ends were trimmed by 0 bases and 7 bases, with 13 bases remaining between them. CDR3 length: 16 amino acids. Germline V gene lookup returns CDR1 MNHEY and CDR2 SVGAGI. CDR3 coding DNA: TGTGCCAGCAGTTACTCGGCGCCAAGGGGGAATTCACCCCTCCACTTT. This codes for CASSYSAPRGNSPLHF.

This clone was picked up a small number of times. The V gene is TRBV4-2, the J gene TRBJ2-7; possible D gene TRBD1, 5 bases. Germline values: CDR1 LGHNA, CDR2 YNFKEQ. The CDR3 consists of 15 residues. V lost 3 bases and J lost 0, with 12 bases in between. The CDR3 DNA follows: TGTGCCAGCAGCCACCTTTTCAGGGACTCCTACGAGCAGTACTTC. Protein product: CASSHLFRDSYEQYF.

V and J are TRBV4-3 and TRBJ1-4; TRBD1 might be the D (6 bases). The germline V and J ends were trimmed by 0 bases and 8 bases, with 16 bases remaining between them. CDR1 and CDR2 from the germline V gene are LGHNA and YSLEER. The CDR3 length is 16 residues. The CDR3 here is CASSQDPSRGGEKLFF. For the CDR3, the DNA is TGCGCCAGCAGCCAAGACCCTTCCAGGGGCGGCGAAAAACTGTTTTTT.

DNA of the CDR3: TGTGCCAGCAGCCATGCACAGGGGATAAGCGGGGAGCTGTTTTTT. Encoded protein: CASSHAQGISGELFF. The chain carries TRBV7-2 and TRBJ2-2, with 7 nucleotides matching TRBD1. The V gene's germline CDR1 is SGHTA and CDR2 FQGNSA. The CDR3 is 15 amino acids. The ends lost 5 bases at V and 7 bases at J; junction bases unmatched: 10.

The chain uses TRBV7-3 and TRBJ1-6; D is uncertain. The V and J ends lost 4 bases and 7 bases respectively, with 17 bases between them. Germline V lookup: CDR1 SGHTA, CDR2 FQGTGA. The CDR3 totals 16 residues. The CDR3 nucleotides read TGTGCCAGCAGCTCTCGCCCGGGGAGCTCCAATTCACCCCTCCACTTT. This translates into CASSSRPGSSNSPLHF.

This clone was observed once. The chain uses TRBV11-2 and TRBJ2-5; no clear D gene. The germline V gene encodes CDR1 SGHAT and CDR2 FQNNGV. The CDR3 covers 14 residues. Trimming shortened V by 1 base and J by 4 bases, and 10 bases separated the two germline ends. The chain's CDR3 is CASSLGAARETQYF. CDR3 sequence (DNA): TGTGCCAGCAGCTTAGGGGCCGCCCGAGAGACCCAGTACTTC.

This clone came up once. At one end, the junction sequence differs from germline, possibly due to a read error. This rearrangement joins TRBV12-3 or TRBV12-4 to TRBJ1-1; a weak D match, TRBD1 (6 bases). The CDR3 is made up of 11 amino acids. This CDR3 reads CASSLTGNGVF. CDR3 sequence (DNA): TGTGCCAGCAGCCTTACAGGGAATGGGGTCTTT.

This clone has a single count. V gene TRBV7-9 combines with J gene TRBJ2-7, with TRBD2 matching 14 bases. V lost 5 bases to trimming and J lost 6 bases; unmatched junction nucleotides: 6. Germline V gives CDR1 SEHNR, CDR2 FQNEAQ (reference sequence). The CDR3 sequence is 15 residues long. CDR3 DNA sequence: TGTGCCAGCAGCCGAGGGGGACTAGCGGGAGCCGAGCAGTACTTC. This sequence encodes CASSRGGLAGAEQYF.

V gene TRBV7-2 combines with J gene TRBJ2-7; 10 bases fit TRBD1. Unmatched junction bases numbered 12, after V lost 5 bases and J lost 5 bases. This CDR3 is built from 16 residues. Germline CDR1 is SGHTA and CDR2 is FQGNSA. CDR3 bases: TGTGCCAGCAGCCTTGCGGGACAGGGGAATCCCCACGAGCAGTACTTC. Residues: CASSLAGQGNPHEQYF.

The rearrangement uses TRBV7-9 and TRBJ2-5; D is unclear. Germline values: CDR1 SEHNR, CDR2 FQNEAQ (reference sequence). Between the trimmed V and J ends, which lost 4 bases and 1 base, there was a span of 10 bases. The CDR3 totals 14 residues. CDR3 region: CASSYPQSQETQYF. DNA of the CDR3: TGTGCCAGCAGCTACCCACAAAGCCAAGAGACCCAGTACTTC. The entire variable domain, with the rest obtained from reference TRBV7-9 and TRBJ2-5, is as follows: DTGVSQNPRHKITKRGQNVTFRCDPISEHNRLYWYRQTLGQGPEFLTYFQNEAQLEKSRLLSDRFSAERPKGSFSTLEIQRTEQGDSAMYLCASSYPQSQETQYFGPGTRLLVL.

The chain has TRBV19 and TRBJ2-1; D not certain. CDR1 is LNHDA, CDR2 SQIVND, per germline (reference sequence). The length of the CDR3 is 15 residues. Trimming cost V 3 bases and J 6 bases, with 15 bases left between them. CDR3 sequence reads: CASSISTGPANEQFF. In nucleotides, the CDR3 is TGTGCCAGTAGTATTTCCACGGGTCCCGCCAATGAGCAGTTCTTC.

The V gene is TRBV25-1, the J gene TRBJ2-5; 7 nucleotides align to TRBD2. This CDR3 is built from 15 residues. Germline V gene sequence: CDR1 MGHDK, CDR2 SYGVNS. The V segment lost 3 bases and the J segment 2 bases; nucleotides outside the gene matches: 6. The DNA of the CDR3 is TGTGCCAGCAGTGATTGGACTAGACGACAAGAGACCCAGTACTTC. This translates into CASSDWTRRQETQYF.

This clone was counted a few times. J is TRBJ2-7 and V is TRBV5-4, with 8 bases fitting TRBD2. CDR1 SGHNT and CDR2 YYREEE come from the germline V gene (reference sequence). V trimming: 2 bases; J trimming: 1 base; junction bases outside the gene matches: 5. This CDR3 region has 15 residues. The DNA of the CDR3 is TGTGCCAGCAGCTTCGCGGGAGGAAAATCCTACGAGCAGTACTTC. As protein: CASSFAGGKSYEQYF.

J is TRBJ1-4 and V is TRBV7-9; D is ambiguous. The ends were cut back, 7 bases at V and 7 bases at J, with 19 bases in the middle. This CDR3 is built from 15 residues. Germline assignment: CDR1 SEHNR and CDR2 FQNEAQ (reference sequence). In nucleotides, the CDR3 is TGTGCCAGCACCACCGACTCTCCGGTCGGTGAAAAACTGTTTTTT. The encoded protein is CASTTDSPVGEKLFF.

The V gene is TRBV6-1, the J gene TRBJ2-3, with D uncertain. CDR3 length: 14 amino acids. The V and J ends lost 1 base and 6 bases respectively, with 11 bases between them. Germline V gene sequence: CDR1 MNHNS, CDR2 SASEGT. The CDR3: CASSEVPVLDTQYF. CDR3 nucleotides: TGTGCCAGCAGTGAAGTGCCGGTCCTGGATACGCAGTATTTT.

J is TRBJ1-2 and V is TRBV5-1; 11 nucleotides match TRBD1. V lost 4 bases and J lost 2; bases outside the gene matches: 4. Looked up from germline, CDR1 is SGHRS and CDR2 is YFSETQ. The CDR3 runs 15 residues. The CDR3 here is CASSKWDRGNYGYTF. In DNA form, the CDR3 reads TGCGCCAGCAGCAAATGGGACAGGGGGAACTATGGCTACACCTTC. Complete variable domain (other parts from reference TRBV5-1 and TRBJ1-2): KAGVTQTPRYLIKTRGQQVTLSCSPISGHRSVSWYQQTPGQGLQFLFEYFSETQRNKGNFPGRFSGRQFSNSRSEMNVSTLELGDSALYLCASSKWDRGNYGYTFGSGTRLTVV.

This chain links TRBV27 with TRBJ1-2, with TRBD1 as a possible D gene (6 bases). This CDR3 comprises 14 residues. V dropped 3 bases and J dropped 4 bases, with 12 bases sitting between them. CDR1 is MNHEY, CDR2 SMNVEV, per germline (reference sequence). CDR3: CASSFLGAAYGYTF. CDR3 in DNA: TGTGCCAGCAGTTTTCTGGGGGCTGCCTATGGCTACACCTTC.

This clone was observed a few times. V usage is TRBV28 and J usage is TRBJ2-3; no firm D call. This CDR3 has 12 residues. V shed 7 bases and J shed 2 bases, with 7 bases lying between them. The germline gives CDR1 MDHEN, CDR2 SYDVKM. This chain's CDR3 is CASTPNTDTQYF. The CDR3 region has the DNA TGTGCCAGCACCCCCAACACAGATACGCAGTATTTT. Drawing the rest from reference TRBV28 and TRBJ2-3, the complete variable domain is DVKVTQSSRYLVKRTGEKVFLECVQDMDHENMFWYRQDPGLGLRLIYFSYDVKMKEKGDIPEGYSVSREKKERFSLILESASTNQTSMYLCASTPNTDTQYFGPGTRLTVL.

The CDR3 protein is CASSLDRGDTQYF. CDR3 coding DNA: TGTGCCAGCAGTTTAGACAGGGGAGATACGCAGTATTTT. This chain connects TRBV27 to TRBJ2-3; 8 bases line up with TRBD1. J was trimmed by 5 bases and V by 2 bases; bases with no gene match: 0. The CDR3 is 13 amino acids. CDR1 is MNHEY and CDR2 is SMNVEV in the germline V gene (reference sequence).